The 27 T cell receptor beta chains below come from one sample, sequenced in a study of blood T cell repertoires in COVID-19. Method: immunoSEQ multiplex PCR; TCRdb's copy keeps in-frame clones and lacks some. Of tens of thousands of clones listed, roughly 87% were seen once; the top ten hold more than 15%. Sequencing was carried out using peripheral blood. The receptors come from a human donor with active COVID-19. The donor label of this sample is uncertain.

This chain links TRBV19 with TRBJ1-1; 8 positions agree with TRBD1. Trimming cost V 3 bases and J 5 bases; bases outside gene matches: 14. CDR1 is LNHDA, CDR2 SQIVND, per germline (reference sequence). This CDR3 spans 17 amino acids. The CDR3, as DNA: TGTGCCAGTAGTATGTGGTCCAGGGGGCGGAAGGGAACTGAAGCTTTCTTT. It is translated as CASSMWSRGRKGTEAFF.

This clone was observed once. This chain connects TRBV15 to TRBJ2-2; D is ambiguous. With 2 bases removed from V and 8 bases from J, the gap between germline ends came to 6 bases. The CDR3 is 12 residues long. The germline CDR1 and CDR2 sequences are LNHNV and YYDKDF (reference sequence). The CDR3 DNA reads TGTGCCACCAGCAGACTGCTAGGGGAGCTGTTTTTT. It encodes CATSRLLGELFF.

This clone was counted between two and nine times. The chain links TRBV19 to TRBJ1-5, with 12 nucleotides matching TRBD1. Trimming removed 6 bases from V and 7 bases from J; junction bases left unmatched: 7. CDR1 LNHDA and CDR2 SQIVND come from the germline V gene (reference sequence). The CDR3 has 15 amino acids. The CDR3 spells CASSSGTGGWQPQHF. The CDR3, as DNA: TGTGCCAGTAGCTCCGGGACAGGGGGCTGGCAGCCCCAGCATTTT.

V is TRBV6-5 and J is TRBJ1-6; D may be TRBD1 (5 bases). CDR3 length: 15 amino acids. CDR1 is MNHEY and CDR2 is SVGAGI in the germline V gene. The V and J ends lost 0 bases and 8 bases respectively, with 11 bases between them. CDR3 sequence reads: CASSYSIRGDSPLHF. For the CDR3, the DNA is TGTGCCAGCAGTTACTCGATCCGGGGGGATTCACCCCTCCACTTT.

The chain carries TRBV6-2 or TRBV6-3 and TRBJ1-5, with a tentative D call TRBD1 (5 bases). The germline V and J ends were trimmed by 4 bases and 4 bases, with 8 bases remaining between them. CDR3 length: 13 residues. Germline lookup yields CDR1 MNHEY and CDR2 SVGEGT. Here the CDR3 DNA reads TGTGCCAGCAGTTGGGGCACTAATCAGCCCCAGCATTTT. Residues: CASSWGTNQPQHF.

The chain joins TRBV29-1 to TRBJ2-1; TRBD2 is a possible D gene (5 bases). CDR3 length: 12 amino acids. Trimming left V 7 bases short and J 8 bases short, with 15 bases between. The germline CDR1 and CDR2 sequences are SQVTM and ANQGSEA. In nucleotides, the CDR3 is TGCAGCGCCAACCCATTTAGCGATGAGCAGTTCTTC. Translation gives CSANPFSDEQFF.

The gene calls are TRBV4-1 and TRBJ1-2, with D possibly matching TRBD1 (5 bases). This CDR3 comprises 16 residues. Trimming stripped 4 bases from V and 0 bases from J, with 15 bases between. CDR1 is MGHRA and CDR2 is YSYEKL in the germline V gene. CDR3 residues: CASSPVGRGPNYGYTF. In DNA, the CDR3 is TGCGCCAGCAGCCCAGTCGGGCGGGGACCTAACTATGGCTACACCTTC.

The rearrangement links TRBV19 to TRBJ2-2, with 7 bases fitting TRBD1. The CDR3 loop spans 16 amino acids. The trim removed 1 base at V and 6 bases at J, leaving 8 bases unmatched. CDR1 and CDR2 from the germline V gene are LNHDA and SQIVND (reference sequence). CDR3 DNA sequence: TGTGCCAGTAGTATAGGACAGGGAGCGTTTTCCGGGGAGCTGTTTTTT. Translation: CASSIGQGAFSGELFF.

The V and J genes are TRBV7-3 and TRBJ2-3; 9 nucleotides agree with TRBD1. The junction had 11 bases not matched to a gene; V was cut back by 5 bases and J by 2 bases. Germline assignment: CDR1 SGHTA and CDR2 FQGTGA. This CDR3 has 17 amino acids. The CDR3: CASSLSPGQGITDTQYF. In nucleotides, the CDR3 is TGTGCCAGCAGCCTGTCGCCGGGACAGGGCATCACAGATACGCAGTATTTT.

J is TRBJ2-7 and V is TRBV7-9, with D hard to call. Trimming took 2 bases from V and 6 from J, leaving 14 bases between them. The CDR3 loop spans 14 amino acids. Looked up from germline, CDR1 is SEHNR and CDR2 is FQNEAQ (reference sequence). DNA for the CDR3: TGTGCCAGCAGCTTAACCATCACGTCCAGCGAGCAGTACTTC. Translating it yields CASSLTITSSEQYF.

This rearrangement joins TRBV6-6 to TRBJ1-1, with unresolved D. Per germline, CDR1 MNHNY and CDR2 SVGAGI (reference sequence). This CDR3 is 16 amino acids long. Trimming took off 5 bases at V and 2 bases at J, with 18 bases between the two ends. The CDR3 DNA follows: TGTGCCAGCAGTACCCCACGGCAGAGAGGTAACACTGAAGCTTTCTTT. This sequence encodes CASSTPRQRGNTEAFF.

The chain combines TRBV6-5 with TRBJ1-1, with 7 bases identical to TRBD1. Germline V gives CDR1 MNHEY, CDR2 SVGAGI. V was clipped by 5 bases and J by 4 bases; unmatched bases: 7. The CDR3 sequence is 14 residues long. In nucleotides, the CDR3 is TGTGCCAGCAGTCCCAGGGGGGATGGCACTGAAGCTTTCTTT. Protein sequence: CASSPRGDGTEAFF.

This clone was observed a few times. CDR3 protein: CASSPSPTGGHGYTF. The CDR3 DNA reads as TGTGCCAGCAGCCCCTCCCCGACAGGGGGCCATGGCTACACCTTC. The chain carries TRBV7-2 and TRBJ1-2, with 10 bases matching TRBD1. The J segment lost 6 bases and the V segment lost 5 bases, leaving 9 bases of the junction unmatched. Germline CDR1 and CDR2: SGHTA and FQGNSA. CDR3 length equals 15 residues.

This chain links TRBV6-6 with TRBJ2-5; 10 nucleotides agree with TRBD2. Germline V CDR1 and CDR2: MNHNY, SVGAGI (reference sequence). J gave up 5 bases and V 4 bases, and 4 bases lay outside the gene matches. There are 14 residues in the CDR3. CDR3 in amino acids: CASSSPTSGETQYF. The CDR3 DNA is TGTGCCAGCAGTTCCCCGACTAGCGGGGAGACCCAGTACTTC.

This chain joins TRBV11-2 and TRBJ2-7; D call uncertain. Germline V lookup: CDR1 SGHAT, CDR2 FQNNGV. The V end was cut by 4 bases, the J end by 2 bases, with 12 bases between. This CDR3 region has 14 residues. CDR3 coding DNA: TGTGCCAGCAGCTCCCAGTCTCCCGCCTACGAGCAGTACTTC. Translated, it gives CASSSQSPAYEQYF.

V usage is TRBV4-2 and J usage is TRBJ2-3; 10 nucleotides agree with TRBD2. J gave up 6 bases and V 0 bases, and 6 bases lay outside the gene matches. Germline CDR1 and CDR2: LGHNA and YNFKEQ. The CDR3 totals 16 residues. The CDR3 nucleotides are TGTGCCAGCAGCCAAGATATCAGCGGGGGGGCTGATACGCAGTATTTT. Amino acids: CASSQDISGGADTQYF.

The V call is TRBV7-9, the J call TRBJ2-7, with D hard to call. The CDR3 extends over 12 amino acids. Trimming pared 1 base from V and 6 bases from J, leaving 7 bases between. Germline V lookup: CDR1 SEHNR, CDR2 FQNEAQ (reference sequence). CDR3 residues: CASSLGSSEQYF. For the CDR3, the DNA is TGTGCCAGCAGCTTAGGGAGTTCCGAGCAGTACTTC.

The V and J genes are TRBV6-5 and TRBJ2-3, with 9 bases matching TRBD1. In germline, CDR1 is MNHEY, CDR2 SVGAGI. The CDR3 runs 16 residues. The V gene end was trimmed by 4 bases and the J gene end by 5 bases; junction bases not matched to a gene: 10. The CDR3 coding sequence is TGTGCCAGCAGTTCCGTCGTGGGGACAGGGCAAGATACGCAGTATTTT. Protein: CASSSVVGTGQDTQYF.

The chain carries TRBV5-8 and TRBJ2-7; possible D gene TRBD1, 6 bases. The CDR3 length is 14 residues. CDR1 is SGHTS, CDR2 YDEGEE, per germline. The germline V and J ends were trimmed by 2 bases and 3 bases, with 12 bases remaining between them. The CDR3 is CASSFGQGNYEQYF. CDR3 sequence (DNA): TGTGCCAGCAGCTTTGGGCAGGGGAACTACGAGCAGTACTTC.

The CDR3 loop is CASSFLAGGQETQYF. The CDR3, as DNA: TGTGCCAGCAGTTTTCTAGCGGGGGGCCAAGAGACCCAGTACTTC. The V call is TRBV27, the J call TRBJ2-5, with 11 positions matching TRBD2. V lost 3 bases, J lost 1 base, and 1 base stayed unmatched. Germline V gene data show CDR1 as MNHEY and CDR2 as SMNVEV (reference sequence). The CDR3 has 15 residues.

This rearrangement joins TRBV6-5 to TRBJ2-7, with a possible D match to TRBD1 (6 bases). CDR3 size: 13 residues. Germline V gene lookup returns CDR1 MNHEY and CDR2 SVGAGI. V lost 6 bases and J 2 bases, leaving 11 bases between the germline ends. The CDR3 DNA is TGTGCCAGCAGGACTCAGGGGCCCTACGAGCAGTACTTC. Translating it yields CASRTQGPYEQYF.

The chain is built from TRBV7-9 and TRBJ2-5, with 8 positions matching TRBD2. Trimming removed 1 base from V and 5 bases from J; junction bases left unmatched: 6. The CDR3 runs 15 residues. Germline assignment: CDR1 SEHNR and CDR2 FQNEAQ (reference sequence). The DNA of the CDR3 is TGTGCCAGCAGCTTAGTCGGACTAGCAATTGAGACCCAGTACTTC. It encodes CASSLVGLAIETQYF.

J is TRBJ2-7 and V is TRBV5-4; 12 nucleotides line up with TRBD1. CDR3 size: 15 residues. V shed 4 bases, J shed 4 bases, and the junction held 6 bases outside the gene matches. Germline values: CDR1 SGHNT, CDR2 YYREEE (reference sequence). The CDR3 DNA reads as TGTGCCAGCAGCCAGGGGGGACAGGGGGCTTACGAGCAGTACTTC. Its translation: CASSQGGQGAYEQYF. The variable domain in full, completed from reference TRBV5-4 and TRBJ2-7, reads ETGVTQSPTHLIKTRGQQVTLRCSSQSGHNTVSWYQQALGQGPQFIFQYYREEENGRGNFPPRFSGLQFPNYSSELNVNALELDDSALYLCASSQGGQGAYEQYFGPGTRLTVT.

This chain uses TRBV21-1 with TRBJ1-3. TRBV21-1 is designated a pseudogene. This CDR3 contains 20 residues. Here the CDR3 DNA reads TGTGCCAGCAGCAAAGGCGTCGTTTACTTCATACTTAATTCTGGAAACACCATATATTTT. It specifies CASSKGVVYFILNSGNTIYF.

The chain carries TRBV6-5 and TRBJ2-1; TRBD2 aligns across 12 bases. V lost 8 bases to trimming and J lost 5 bases; unmatched junction nucleotides: 1. CDR3 length equals 13 residues. The germline gives CDR1 MNHEY, CDR2 SVGAGI. CDR3 amino acids: CASGTSGHNEQFF. CDR3 DNA: TGTGCCAGCGGGACTAGCGGGCACAATGAGCAGTTCTTC.

V is TRBV5-1 and J is TRBJ2-7; possible D gene TRBD2, 7 bases. V shed 4 bases and J shed 7 bases, with 15 bases lying between them. CDR3 length equals 13 residues. Germline V lookup: CDR1 SGHRS, CDR2 YFSETQ. CDR3 residues: CASSPGGRREQYF. CDR3 in DNA: TGCGCCAGCAGCCCGGGGGGCAGAAGGGAGCAGTACTTC.

This sequence joins TRBV4-2 and TRBJ1-2; no definite D call. The V gene's germline CDR1 is LGHNA and CDR2 YNFKEQ. There are 11 residues in the CDR3. Trimming left V 0 bases short and J 8 bases short, with 4 bases between. The CDR3 region has the DNA TGTGCCAGCAGCCAAGACGAGGGCTACACCTTC. It encodes CASSQDEGYTF.